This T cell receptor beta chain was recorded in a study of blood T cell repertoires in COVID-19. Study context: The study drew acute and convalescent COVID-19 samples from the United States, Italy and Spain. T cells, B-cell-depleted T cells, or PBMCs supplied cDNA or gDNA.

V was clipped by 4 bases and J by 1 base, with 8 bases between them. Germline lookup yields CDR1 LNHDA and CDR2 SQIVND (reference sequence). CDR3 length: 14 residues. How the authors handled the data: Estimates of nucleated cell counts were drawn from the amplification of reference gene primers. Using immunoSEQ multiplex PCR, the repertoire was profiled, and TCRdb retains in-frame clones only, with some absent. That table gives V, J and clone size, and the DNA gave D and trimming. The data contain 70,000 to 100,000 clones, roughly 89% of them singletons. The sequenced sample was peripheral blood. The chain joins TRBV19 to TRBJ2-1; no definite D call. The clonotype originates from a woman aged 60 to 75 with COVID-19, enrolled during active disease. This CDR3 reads CASSNSGSYNEQFF. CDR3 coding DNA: TGTGCCAGTAGTAATTCCGGGTCCTACAATGAGCAGTTCTTC.